Listed here is a single T cell receptor beta chain. These data are taken from a study of blood T cell repertoires in COVID-19. About the research overall: The samples span acute and convalescent COVID-19 from the United States, Italy and Spain. PBMCs, B-cell-depleted T cells, or T cells were the source of the cDNA or gDNA that made up the material.

As handled by the study authors: Nucleated cell counts were estimated from reference gene primer amplification. Clones were read by immunoSEQ multiplex PCR, and TCRdb kept only the in-frame ones, dropping some. V and J calls and clone size are as listed in that table; D and trimming were resolved from the DNA. Found here are about 170,000 clones, about four fifths of them singletons; the top ten hold 11%. Sequencing was done on a sample of peripheral blood. The sequence was obtained from a man between 70 and 80 years old with active or convalescent COVID-19.

In nucleotides, the CDR3 is TGCGCCAGCAGCTGGGACTCCGGGAACACTGAAGCTTTCTTT. Translation: CASSWDSGNTEAFF. The chain is built from TRBV5-1 and TRBJ1-1; D may be TRBD1 (5 bases). The CDR3 loop spans 14 amino acids. V was clipped by 3 bases and J by 1 base, with 10 bases between them. The germline V gene encodes CDR1 SGHRS and CDR2 YFSETQ.